A selection of T cell receptor beta chains follows, all from one sample in a study of CD4 T cells in relation to SARS-CoV-2 and coronaviruses. This table comes from immunoSEQ multiplex PCR, and its TCRdb copy is limited to in-frame clones, with some not included. The table shows some 11,000 clones, with about 89% occurring only once. Sequenced material: naive CD4+ T cells from PBMCs. The receptors shown here come from an adult with COVID-19. The CDR3 runs from the conserved cysteine through the conserved F or W. Each record gives: clone size, J gene, V gene, D gene, CDR3 protein, CDR3 DNA. A D gene is named only where the DNA matches it firmly. Expanded clones are given a class, and other clones once, few, many or no size at all.

. | TRBJ1-5 | TRBV18 | TRBD1 | CASSRSPTGQFTIGQPQHF | TGTGCCAGCTCTCGGAGCCCGACAGGGCAATTTACGATCGGTCAGCCCCAGCATTTT
. | TRBJ1-2 | TRBV5-5 | TRBD1 | CASSSIRDRGYGYTF | TGTGCCAGCAGCTCGATTCGGGACAGGGGCTATGGCTACACCTTC
. | TRBJ1-4 | TRBV5-5 | TRBD1 | CASSPGTGEGEEKLFF | TGTGCCAGCAGCCCCGGGACAGGGGAGGGAGAAGAAAAACTGTTTTTT
. | TRBJ2-3 | TRBV4-1 | TRBD1 | CASSHPGQGTDTQYF | TGCGCCAGCAGCCACCCGGGACAGGGAACAGATACGCAGTATTTT
. | TRBJ1-3 | TRBV10-2 | TRBD1 | CASKPGQGGNTIYF | TGCGCCAGTAAGCCCGGACAGGGAGGAAACACCATATATTTT
. | TRBJ1-1 | TRBV6-5 | . | CASGPGGGVTEAFF | TGTGCCAGCGGGCCCGGCGGAGGGGTCACTGAAGCTTTCTTT
. | TRBJ2-3 | TRBV19 | TRBD1 | CATRTGASTDTQYF | TGTGCCACCAGGACAGGGGCTAGCACAGATACGCAGTATTTT
. | TRBJ1-3 | TRBV28 | . | CASSSARGNTIYF | TGTGCCAGCAGTTCCGCACGTGGAAACACCATATATTTT
. | TRBJ1-6 | TRBV3-1/TRBV3-2 | . | CASSRGQNSPLHF | TGTGCCAGCAGCCGTGGACAGAATTCACCCCTCCACTTT
once | TRBJ1-1 | TRBV7-2 | . | CASSFRETPTEAFF | TGTGCCAGCAGCTTTCGGGAGACACCCACTGAAGCTTTCTTT
once | TRBJ2-1 | TRBV27 | TRBD1 | CASSPTGAYNEQFF | TGTGCCAGCAGTCCGACAGGGGCCTACAATGAGCAGTTCTTC
. | TRBJ2-1 | TRBV4-3 | . | CASSQGGTPSYNEQFF | TGCGCCAGCAGCCAAGGGGGGACACCGTCTTACAATGAGCAGTTCTTC
once | TRBJ2-3 | TRBV13 | TRBD1 | CASSLATGRTDTQYF | TGTGCCAGCAGCTTAGCGACAGGGCGCACAGATACGCAGTATTTT
once | TRBJ2-5 | TRBV5-4 | . | CASSRKQGETQYF | TGTGCCAGCAGCCGGAAGCAGGGAGAGACCCAGTACTTC
. | TRBJ1-1 | TRBV4-3 | . | CASSQEGWNTEAFF | TGCGCCAGCAGCCAAGAGGGGTGGAACACTGAAGCTTTCTTT
. | TRBJ2-1 | TRBV24-1 | . | CATSDDTGGGNEQFF | TGTGCCACCAGTGATGACACCGGCGGTGGCAATGAGCAGTTCTTC
. | TRBJ2-3 | TRBV24-1 | TRBD2 | CATSDLASGAEGTQYF | TGTGCCACCAGTGATTTGGCTAGCGGGGCGGAAGGTACGCAGTATTTT
. | TRBJ2-1 | TRBV5-1 | . | CASSVGASVNEQFF | TGCGCCAGCAGCGTCGGGGCATCCGTCAATGAGCAGTTCTTC
. | TRBJ1-4 | TRBV13 | . | CASSRLSEKLFF | TGTGCCAGCAGCCGGCTAAGTGAAAAACTGTTTTTT
once | TRBJ2-7 | TRBV2 | . | CASSMLSYEQYF | TGTGCCAGCAGTATGCTCTCCTACGAGCAGTACTTC
. | TRBJ2-2 | TRBV18 | TRBD1 | CASSPPGTGPGELFF | TGTGCCAGCTCACCACCGGGGACAGGGCCTGGGGAGCTGTTTTTT
. | TRBJ2-3 | TRBV27 | TRBD2 | CASSLWGGTSDTQYF | TGTGCCAGCAGTTTATGGGGGGGGACTTCGGATACGCAGTATTTT
. | TRBJ2-3 | TRBV25-1 | . | CASSGGQGLDTQYF | TGTGCCAGCAGTGGGGGCCAAGGGCTCGATACGCAGTATTTT
. | TRBJ1-2 | TRBV11-1 | TRBD1 | CASSAGQFYGYTF | TGTGCCAGCAGCGCGGGACAGTTCTATGGCTACACCTTC
. | TRBJ2-1 | TRBV9 | TRBD2 | CASSPPGLAGVNEQFF | TGTGCCAGCAGCCCTCCGGGACTAGCGGGCGTCAATGAGCAGTTCTTC
. | TRBJ2-2 | TRBV5-1 | . | CASSLGGASAGELFF | TGCGCCAGCAGCTTGGGGGGGGCCAGTGCCGGGGAGCTGTTTTTT
. | TRBJ1-1 | TRBV5-1 | . | CASSPGPANTEAFF | TGCGCCAGCAGCCCAGGACCCGCGAACACTGAAGCTTTCTTT
. | TRBJ2-7 | TRBV6-5 | . | CASIALAGPYEQYF | TGTGCCAGCATCGCCTTGGCAGGGCCTTACGAGCAGTACTTC
few | TRBJ1-3 | TRBV7-8 | . | CASSRMGVSGNTIYF | TGTGCCAGCAGCCGGATGGGGGTGAGCGGAAACACCATATATTTT
. | TRBJ2-5 | TRBV11-3 | . | CASSLGGLWETQYF | TGTGCCAGCAGCTTGGGGGGGCTATGGGAGACCCAGTACTTC
. | TRBJ2-3 | TRBV2 | . | CASSEEAALGTDTQYF | TGTGCCAGCAGTGAAGAGGCAGCGTTGGGCACAGATACGCAGTATTTT
. | TRBJ2-1 | TRBV7-2 | . | CASTRSSYNEQFF | TGTGCCAGCACTCGAAGCTCCTACAATGAGCAGTTCTTC
. | TRBJ2-5 | TRBV7-2 | . | CASSPRVQETQYF | TGTGCCAGCAGCCCCAGAGTTCAAGAGACCCAGTACTTC
. | TRBJ2-5 | TRBV2 | TRBD2 | CASTGLAQETQYF | TGTGCCAGCACGGGACTAGCCCAAGAGACCCAGTACTTC
. | TRBJ2-5 | TRBV18 | . | CASSPLAIQETQYF | TGTGCCAGCTCACCACTAGCAATCCAAGAGACCCAGTACTTC
. | TRBJ1-5 | TRBV28 | . | CASSLVGQPQHF | TGTGCCAGCAGTTTAGTTGGTCAGCCCCAGCATTTT
. | TRBJ1-6 | TRBV10-1 | . | CASRIRQLESSYNSPLHF | TGCGCCAGCAGGATAAGACAGTTAGAAAGCTCCTATAATTCACCCCTCCACTTT
. | TRBJ2-4 | TRBV18 | . | CASSPRVGENIQYF | TGTGCCAGCTCACCAAGGGTAGGGGAAAACATTCAGTACTTC
few | TRBJ1-1 | TRBV6-5 | . | CASRRTGNTEAFF | TGTGCCAGCAGACGTACAGGGAACACTGAAGCTTTCTTT
. | TRBJ2-1 | TRBV6-2/TRBV6-3 | TRBD1 | CASSSIGGQGANEQFF | TGTGCCAGCAGTTCGATTGGGGGACAGGGGGCCAATGAGCAGTTCTTC
. | TRBJ1-1 | TRBV18 | . | CASSQETVNTEAFF | TGTGCCAGCTCACAGGAGACGGTGAACACTGAAGCTTTCTTT
once | TRBJ1-5 | TRBV28 | . | CASRGNQPQHF | TGTGCCTCACGGGGAAATCAGCCCCAGCATTTT
. | TRBJ2-1 | TRBV7-9 | . | CASSLVPGREQFF | TGTGCCAGCAGCTTAGTTCCAGGGAGGGAGCAGTTCTTC
. | TRBJ2-2 | TRBV9 | TRBD2 | CASSPLRGSNTGELFF | TGTGCCAGCAGCCCTTTGCGGGGGTCGAACACCGGGGAGCTGTTTTTT
. | TRBJ1-1 | TRBV6-5 | . | CASSNPGTIFEAFF | TGTGCCAGCAGTAACCCCGGGACTATATTTGAAGCTTTCTTT
. | TRBJ1-2 | TRBV28 | TRBD1 | CASRTGQGNYGYTF | TGTGCCAGCAGAACCGGACAGGGTAACTATGGCTACACCTTC
. | TRBJ2-3 | TRBV6-2/TRBV6-3 | . | CASSYSKGGTDTQYF | TGTGCCAGCAGTTACTCGAAGGGTGGCACAGATACGCAGTATTTT
. | TRBJ2-3 | TRBV19 | . | CASSRGDTQYF | TGTGCCAGTAGTAGGGGAGATACGCAGTATTTT
. | TRBJ2-7 | TRBV6-5 | . | CASKYRAPQAYEQYF | TGTGCCAGCAAATACCGGGCTCCGCAGGCCTACGAGCAGTACTTC
. | TRBJ1-2 | TRBV7-8 | . | CASSPSAAINYGYTF | TGTGCCAGCAGCCCCTCTGCAGCGATTAACTATGGCTACACCTTC
. | TRBJ2-1 | TRBV10-3 | TRBD2 | CATGRGNEQFF | TGTGCCACAGGGAGGGGCAATGAGCAGTTCTTC
. | TRBJ2-5 | TRBV29-1 | . | CSVGDVPLGETQYF | TGCAGCGTTGGGGACGTCCCCCTGGGGGAGACCCAGTACTTC
few | TRBJ1-5 | TRBV10-1 | . | CASSESSRPQHF | TGCGCCAGCAGTGAGTCATCCAGACCCCAGCATTTT
. | TRBJ1-6 | TRBV27 | . | CASSPFLSSYNSPLHF | TGTGCCAGCAGTCCCTTCTTAAGCTCCTATAATTCACCCCTCCACTTT
few | TRBJ1-6 | TRBV18 | . | CASSPLLQQGHSPLHF | TGTGCCAGCTCACCATTATTACAACAGGGCCATTCACCCCTCCACTTT
. | TRBJ2-7 | TRBV2 | . | CASRGGEQYF | TGTGCCAGCAGGGGGGGCGAGCAGTACTTC
. | TRBJ1-6 | TRBV3-1/TRBV3-2 | TRBD1 | CASSQVPGGTGVTPLHF | TGTGCCAGCAGCCAAGTTCCGGGGGGGACAGGGGTTACACCCCTCCACTTT
. | TRBJ2-7 | TRBV6-5 | . | CASSYAAGVSYEQYF | TGTGCCAGCAGTTACGCTGCTGGGGTGTCGTACGAGCAGTACTTC
. | TRBJ1-6 | TRBV5-1 | . | CASSLVPSDNSPLHF | TGCGCCAGCAGCTTGGTCCCCAGCGATAATTCACCCCTCCACTTT
. | TRBJ2-3 | TRBV24-1 | . | CATSYGTSTDTQYF | TGTGCCACCAGTTACGGAACTAGCACAGATACGCAGTATTTT